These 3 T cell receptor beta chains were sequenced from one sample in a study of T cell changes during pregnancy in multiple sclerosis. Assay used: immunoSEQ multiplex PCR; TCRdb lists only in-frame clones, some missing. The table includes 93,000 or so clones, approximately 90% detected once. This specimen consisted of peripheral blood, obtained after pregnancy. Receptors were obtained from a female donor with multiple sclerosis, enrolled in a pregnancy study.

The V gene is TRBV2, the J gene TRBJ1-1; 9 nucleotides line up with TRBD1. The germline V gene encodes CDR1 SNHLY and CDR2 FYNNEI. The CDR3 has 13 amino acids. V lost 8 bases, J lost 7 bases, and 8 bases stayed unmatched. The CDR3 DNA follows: TGTGCCAGCTCGGGACAGGGATGGAGTGAAGCTTTCTTT. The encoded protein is CASSGQGWSEAFF.

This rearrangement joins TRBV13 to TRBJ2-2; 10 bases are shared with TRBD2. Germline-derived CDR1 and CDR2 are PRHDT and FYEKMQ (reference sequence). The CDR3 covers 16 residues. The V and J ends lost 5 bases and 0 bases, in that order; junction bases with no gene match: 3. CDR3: CASSPSGGANTGELFF. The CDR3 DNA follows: TGTGCCAGCAGCCCGAGCGGGGGGGCGAACACCGGGGAGCTGTTTTTT.

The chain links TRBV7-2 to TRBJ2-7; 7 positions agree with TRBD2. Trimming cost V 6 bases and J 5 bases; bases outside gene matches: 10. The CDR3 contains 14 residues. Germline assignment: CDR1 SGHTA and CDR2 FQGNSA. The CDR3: CASSFGLGLDEQYF. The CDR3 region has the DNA TGTGCCAGCAGTTTCGGACTAGGACTAGACGAGCAGTACTTC.